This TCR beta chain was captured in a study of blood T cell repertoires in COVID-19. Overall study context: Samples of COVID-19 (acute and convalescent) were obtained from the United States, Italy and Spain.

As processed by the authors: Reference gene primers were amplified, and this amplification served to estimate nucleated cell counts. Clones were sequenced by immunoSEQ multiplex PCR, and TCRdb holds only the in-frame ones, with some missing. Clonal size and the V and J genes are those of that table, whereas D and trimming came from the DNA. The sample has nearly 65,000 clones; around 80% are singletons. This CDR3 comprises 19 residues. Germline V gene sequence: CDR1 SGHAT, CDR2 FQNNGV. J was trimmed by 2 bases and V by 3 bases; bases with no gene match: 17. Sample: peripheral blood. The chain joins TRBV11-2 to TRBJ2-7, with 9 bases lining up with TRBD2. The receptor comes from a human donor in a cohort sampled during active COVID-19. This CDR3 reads CASSFPKEGLATGPYEQYF. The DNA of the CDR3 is TGTGCCAGCAGCTTCCCAAAAGAGGGACTAGCTACGGGGCCCTACGAGCAGTACTTC.